These T cell receptor beta chains were read from a single sample in a study of cytomegalovirus exposure and HLA in healthy donors. Sequencing used immunoSEQ multiplex PCR; TCRdb keeps in-frame clones, though not all of them. In the table there are hundreds of thousands of clones, around 90% of which are singletons. Sequenced: PBMCs. These receptors originate from a woman aged 18 to 35 in good health and CMV-seronegative. CDR3s include the opening cysteine and the closing phenylalanine or tryptophan. D genes are given only for firm matches. A row's size may be missing; if present it is once, few, many or a size class.

j_call d_call v_call clone_size cdr3_nt cdr3_aa
TRBJ2-5 . TRBV2 . TGTGCCAGCAGACCGGACAGCATCCAAGAGACCCAGTACTTC CASRPDSIQETQYF
TRBJ2-1 . TRBV5-6 . TGTGCCAGCAGGAGGAGCTCCTACAATGAGCAGTTCTTC CASRRSSYNEQFF
TRBJ2-3 TRBD2 TRBV13 . TGTGCCAGCAGCTCCAGACTAGCCTCAGATACGCAGTATTTT CASSSRLASDTQYF
TRBJ1-6 . TRBV2 . TGTGCCAGCAGTGAGGACATATCACCCCTCCACTTT CASSEDISPLHF
TRBJ2-2 . TRBV27 few TGTGCCAGCAGTTTAGGGGGTTGGGGGGGGCCCAAGAACACCGGGGAGCTGTTTTTT CASSLGGWGGPKNTGELFF
TRBJ2-7 TRBD1 TRBV15 . TGTGCCACCAGCCCGCATAGGGGGCAGGTGGCCAAGCAGTACTTC CATSPHRGQVAKQYF
TRBJ1-5 TRBD1 TRBV15 . TGTGCCACCAGCCTGGAGACAGGGCCGTATCAGCCCCAGCATTTT CATSLETGPYQPQHF
TRBJ1-2 TRBD1 TRBV2 few TGTGCCAGCGTGGGGGGGACAGGGTTTGGCTACACCTTC CASVGGTGFGYTF
TRBJ1-5 . TRBV30 . TGTGCCTGGAGTGTAGGGGGGGCAGGGTGGGTGCGCAATCAGCCCCAGCATTTT CAWSVGGAGWVRNQPQHF
TRBJ2-1 . TRBV19 . TGTGCCAGTAGTGACGGAGGCAATGAGCAGTTCTTC CASSDGGNEQFF
TRBJ2-7 . TRBV10-1 . TGCGCCAGCAGTGAGGGAAAGCGGGCCCCCCCCTACGAGCAGTACTTC CASSEGKRAPPYEQYF
TRBJ1-2 . TRBV6-5 . TGTGCCACCAGGGACACTTTGGATCGCGGCTACACCTTC CATRDTLDRGYTF
TRBJ1-5 . TRBV5-1 few TGCGCCAGCAGCCAGGGTAGCAATCAGCCCCAGCATTTT CASSQGSNQPQHF
TRBJ2-5 TRBD2 TRBV9 . TGTGCCTCTGCTAGCGGCCCGTATGAGACCCAGTACTTC CASASGPYETQYF
TRBJ2-3 TRBD2 TRBV7-3 . TGTGCCAGCAGCCCGGGGACTAGCCCCATCACAGATACGCAGTATTTT CASSPGTSPITDTQYF
TRBJ1-1 . TRBV13 . TGTGCCAGCAGCTTAACGGGGATTCCGAACACTGAAGCTTTCTTT CASSLTGIPNTEAFF
TRBJ2-7 . TRBV9 . TGTGCCAGCAGCGTAGGACTGGCGGGTGGGAGCTCCTACGAGCAGTACTTC CASSVGLAGGSSYEQYF
TRBJ2-7 . TRBV5-4 . TGTGCCAGCAGCTTAGACAGGAACTACGAGCAGTACTTC CASSLDRNYEQYF
TRBJ2-2 . TRBV2 . TGTGCCAGCAGTGTGGCCTTCACCGGGGAGCTGTTTTTT CASSVAFTGELFF
TRBJ1-5 TRBD1 TRBV19 . TGTGCCAGTAGTATCGCGGACAGGGATAACAATCAGCCCCAGCATTTT CASSIADRDNNQPQHF
TRBJ1-6 . TRBV2 once TGTGCCAGCATGGAGTGGAATTCACCCCTCCACTTT CASMEWNSPLHF
TRBJ2-7 . TRBV5-6 . TGTGCCAGCAGCTTGGGGTCAGGGTCGAGCGAGCAGTACTTC CASSLGSGSSEQYF